A selection of T cell receptor beta chains follows, all from one sample in a study of T cells after yellow fever vaccination. From the 5' RACE reads, TCRdb called clonotypes with MiXCR, one entry per CDR3 protein. The sample includes about 240,000 distinct CDR3 sequences, about 3.7% of them seen just once. The sample was PBMCs, taken 15 days after the yellow fever booster vaccination. These receptors were obtained from a man younger than 30 who received the YFV17D yellow fever vaccine. CDR3s include the opening cysteine and the closing phenylalanine or tryptophan. Fields, in order: D gene, clone size, J gene, V gene, CDR3 DNA, CDR3 protein. D genes are given only for firm matches. Clone size appears in some rows only: once, few, many, or a class for an expanded clone.

-,many,TRBJ2-5,TRBV4-1,TGCGCCAGCAGCCAAGATCCGATGGGAGAGACCCAGTACTTC,CASSQDPMGETQYF
-,many,TRBJ2-2,TRBV5-1,TGCGCCAGCAGCTTGAGATCCGGGGAGCTGTTTTTT,CASSLRSGELFF
-,many,TRBJ1-1,TRBV20-1,TGCAGTGCTAGAGTCATAGAAATGAACACTGAAGCTTTCTTT,CSARVIEMNTEAFF
-,many,TRBJ1-1,TRBV30,TGTGCCTGGAGTGGCGAGGGGTACACTGAAGCTTTCTTT,CAWSGEGYTEAFF
-,many,TRBJ2-2,TRBV6-5,TGTGCCAGCAGTTACTCGCGGAGCACCGGGGAGCTGTTTTTT,CASSYSRSTGELFF
-,many,TRBJ1-1,TRBV9,TGTGCCAGCAGCGTAGATCCGTCATGGCTGGACACTGAAGCTTTCTTT,CASSVDPSWLDTEAFF
TRBD2,many,TRBJ2-1,TRBV20-1,TGCAGTGCTAGTGTCGGGGGGGAATACAATGAGCAGTTCTTC,CSASVGGEYNEQFF
TRBD1,many,TRBJ1-6,TRBV5-4,TGTGCCAGCAGCCAGGGACAGTCCAATTCACCCCTCCACTTT,CASSQGQSNSPLHF
TRBD2,few,TRBJ2-1,TRBV27,TGTGCCAGCAGTCCGCTGGTGGGCGGGGGGTCGCTCAATGAGCAGTTCTTC,CASSPLVGGGSLNEQFF
TRBD1,many,TRBJ2-6,TRBV19,TGTGCCAGTAGCACCCCGGACAGGGGGACCTCCCCTGGGGCCAACGTCCTGACTTTC,CASSTPDRGTSPGANVLTF
-,-,TRBJ2-7,TRBV6-5,TGTGCCAGCAGTTACTCGACTAGCGTGACAGGGTGGCCCTACGAGCAGTACTTC,CASSYSTSVTGWPYEQYF
TRBD1,-,TRBJ2-7,TRBV7-2,TGTGCCAGCAGCTTAGGGACAGGGGGCGGTTACGAGCAGTACTTC,CASSLGTGGGYEQYF
TRBD1,-,TRBJ1-4,TRBV2,TGTGCCAGCAGCAGGACAGGGCCCAATGAAAAACTGTTTTTT,CASSRTGPNEKLFF